This T cell receptor beta chain was documented in a study of OX40 agonist ivuxolimab in advanced cancers. Study summary: Partial response was recorded in three patients: one hepatocellular carcinoma and two cutaneous melanoma cases.

About this clone itself: Its target is not known.

Method: immunoSEQ multiplex PCR; TCRdb's copy keeps in-frame clones and lacks some. The table includes some 90,000 clones, 80% to 95% detected once. Blood samples were obtained at baseline, cycle 4 day 1, and cycle 7 day 1. V lost 0 bases and J lost 5; bases outside the gene matches: 7. This CDR3 is 16 amino acids long. Germline V gene sequence: CDR1 SGDLS, CDR2 YYNGEE. Study observations and caveats: Within 6 weeks, CD4+ and CD8+ blood T cells expanded clonally at 0.1 to 3.0 mg/kg.

V and J are TRBV9 and TRBJ2-2, with TRBD1 matching 7 bases. The sequence derives from an adult with an advanced solid tumor such as melanoma, head and neck, liver or kidney cancer. The sample in question was CD4+ or CD8+ T cells sorted from blood, obtained in a trial of the OX40 agonist ivuxolimab. The CDR3 here is CASSVVGQGETGELFF. The CDR3 nucleotides are TGTGCCAGCAGCGTAGTAGGGCAGGGGGAGACCGGGGAGCTGTTTTTT.